The next 28 T cell receptor beta chains were all read from a single sample in a study of blood T cells in healthy people across ages (dated by TCRdb to the mid-2010s). Library preparation used 5' RACE. Sequencing was performed on an Illumina HiSeq 2500. The second PCR ran for about 6 to 11 cycles and used a J-beta primer mix along with a sample-barcoded 5' primer. The public reads were reanalyzed by TCRdb: fastp trimming at Q25, MiXCR alignment, in-frame beta chains only. Rows are unified per CDR3 protein, each entry keeping the most common DNA and genes. This sample comprises about a million distinct CDR3 sequences, 40% to 60% of them detected only once. Jointly, the top ten make up under 15% of the sample. The sequenced sample consisted of blood. Source of these receptors: a man aged 25 to 40 in good health.

The chain joins TRBV10-3 to TRBJ2-1; tentatively, D is TRBD2 (5 bases). This CDR3 region has 13 residues. Germline V gene lookup returns CDR1 ENHRY and CDR2 SYGVKD. V was shortened by 6 bases and J by 9 bases, with 15 bases between the two germline ends. DNA for the CDR3: TGTGCCATCAGAGTGGGGTCTAGCAGTGAGCAGTTCTTC. Translation: CAIRVGSSSEQFF.

This clonotype has more than one count but fewer than ten. This chain links TRBV3-1 with TRBJ1-5; D gene unclear. Trimming removed 1 base at V and 4 bases at J, with 11 bases between. Germline V gene lookup returns CDR1 LGHDT and CDR2 YNNKEL (reference sequence). The CDR3 totals 15 residues. CDR3 sequence reads: CASSQGRQLNQPQHF. The DNA of the CDR3 is TGTGCCAGCAGCCAAGGGAGGCAGTTAAATCAGCCCCAGCATTTT.

The chain joins TRBV5-1 to TRBJ1-4; 8 nucleotides line up with TRBD1. Unmatched junction bases numbered 1, after V lost 2 bases and J lost 1 base. CDR1 is SGHRS, CDR2 YFSETQ, per germline. The CDR3 is made up of 15 amino acids. The CDR3 DNA reads as TGCGCCAGCAGCTTTGGGACAGGAACTAATGAAAAACTGTTTTTT. Translating gives CASSFGTGTNEKLFF. Full variable domain (remainder filled in from reference TRBV5-1 and TRBJ1-4): KAGVTQTPRYLIKTRGQQVTLSCSPISGHRSVSWYQQTPGQGLQFLFEYFSETQRNKGNFPGRFSGRQFSNSRSEMNVSTLELGDSALYLCASSFGTGTNEKLFFGSGTQLSVL.

This clonotype has only a few counts. The gene calls are TRBV29-1 and TRBJ2-1, with TRBD2 matching over 12 bases. Trimming took 6 bases from V and 2 from J; bases not matched to a gene: 5. This CDR3 contains 15 residues. The germline V gene encodes CDR1 SQVTM and CDR2 ANQGSEA. The CDR3 protein is CSVQLAGGPYNEQFF. As DNA, the CDR3 is TGCAGCGTACAACTAGCGGGGGGTCCCTACAATGAGCAGTTCTTC.

This clonotype was detected only a few times. CDR3 loop: CAIRGQVNNSPLHF. The CDR3 region has the DNA TGTGCCATCAGGGGACAGGTTAATAATTCACCCCTCCACTTT. V is TRBV10-3 and J is TRBJ1-6, with 8 bases identical to TRBD1. This CDR3 region has 14 residues. Germline V gene sequence: CDR1 ENHRY, CDR2 SYGVKD. The V gene end was trimmed by 6 bases and the J gene end by 5 bases; junction bases not matched to a gene: 3.

At least ten counts were recorded for this clonotype. The CDR3 DNA reads as TGTGCCAGCAGCCAAGGGTCCAGGGTCGGCAGTGGCTACACCTTC. This codes for CASSQGSRVGSGYTF. The V call is TRBV3-1, the J call TRBJ1-2; D perhaps matches TRBD1 (5 bases). The germline V gene encodes CDR1 LGHDT and CDR2 YNNKEL (reference sequence). The CDR3 runs 15 residues. Between the trimmed V and J ends, which lost 1 base and 7 bases, there was a span of 16 bases.

The chain employs TRBV20-1 and TRBJ2-1; D remains unclear. The CDR3 is 14 amino acids. Germline V CDR1 and CDR2: DFQATT, SNEGSKA (reference sequence). V was cut by 6 bases and J by 3 bases, with 15 bases left in between. This CDR3 is CSAKVPAFYNEQFF. CDR3 coding DNA: TGCAGTGCCAAAGTACCAGCCTTCTACAATGAGCAGTTCTTC.

This chain links TRBV30 with TRBJ2-4, with D unresolved. The CDR3 runs to 12 residues. The germline V and J ends were trimmed by 2 bases and 6 bases, with 8 bases remaining between them. The V gene's germline CDR1 is GTSNPN and CDR2 SVGIG (reference sequence). The CDR3 coding sequence is TGTGCCTGGAGTACGTCCGGAAACATTCAGTACTTC. It is translated as CAWSTSGNIQYF.

This chain links TRBV20-1 with TRBJ2-7, with D possibly matching TRBD2 (7 bases). V was cut by 3 bases and J by 2 bases, with 17 bases left in between. The CDR3 length is 15 residues. Germline V gene lookup returns CDR1 DFQATT and CDR2 SNEGSKA (reference sequence). CDR3 DNA: TGCAGTGCTAGTGTCGCGGGGGCCCCAACCTACGAGCAGTACTTC. It encodes CSASVAGAPTYEQYF.

The V call is TRBV7-2, the J call TRBJ2-7, with 8 bases lining up with TRBD1. J was trimmed by 1 base and V by 3 bases; bases with no gene match: 11. Germline lookup yields CDR1 SGHTA and CDR2 FQGNSA. The CDR3 runs to 17 residues. CDR3 amino acids: CASSFRQGNEKSYEQYF. The CDR3 nucleotides read TGTGCCAGCAGCTTCCGACAGGGGAATGAGAAATCCTACGAGCAGTACTTC.

V gene TRBV12-3 or TRBV12-4 combines with J gene TRBJ1-5, with 7 positions matching TRBD1. The trim removed 7 bases at V and 5 bases at J, leaving 8 bases unmatched. This CDR3 has 14 residues. CDR3: CASTSGQRYQPQHF. The DNA of the CDR3 is TGTGCCAGCACCTCGGGACAGAGGTATCAGCCCCAGCATTTT.

The V and J genes are TRBV6-5 and TRBJ1-2; no reliable D call. Germline V CDR1 and CDR2: MNHEY, SVGAGI. V lost 6 bases and J lost 6, with 14 bases in between. The CDR3 loop spans 13 amino acids. CDR3 protein: CASRNEDGNGYTF. The CDR3 DNA reads as TGTGCCAGCAGGAACGAAGACGGAAATGGCTACACCTTC.

V is TRBV3-1 and J is TRBJ2-4; D remains unclear. The closer fit of TRBJ2-7 to the DNA end suggests the J call may be wrong. The CDR3 covers 13 residues. Germline values: CDR1 LGHDT, CDR2 YNNKEL (reference sequence). This CDR3 is CASSQIGRYEQYF. The CDR3 region has the DNA TGTGCCAGCAGCCAAATCGGAAGGTACGAGCAGTACTTC.

This chain joins TRBV7-2 and TRBJ2-1; either TRBD1 or TRBD2 may supply D (5 bases each). Judging by the DNA end, TRBJ2-7 fits better; the J call may be wrong. Germline V gene data show CDR1 as SGHTA and CDR2 as FQGNSA. There are 16 residues in the CDR3. The CDR3 region is CASSLVSGGSYNEQYF. DNA of the CDR3: TGTGCCAGCAGCTTAGTCAGTGGGGGATCCTACAATGAGCAGTACTTC.

This clonotype was counted only a few times. The V and J genes are TRBV4-2 and TRBJ2-3; 9 positions match TRBD2. Germline CDR1 LGHNA, CDR2 YNFKEQ. Unmatched junction bases numbered 17, after V lost 4 bases and J lost 6 bases. The length of the CDR3 is 18 residues. CDR3 protein: CASSLAPMGGGAFDTQYF. The DNA for the CDR3 is TGTGCCAGCAGCCTCGCCCCAATGGGCGGGGGGGCCTTCGATACGCAGTATTTT.

This clonotype was observed a few times. The rearrangement joins TRBV4-2 to TRBJ2-3; D may be TRBD2 (5 bases). Trimming removed 4 bases at V and 5 bases at J, with 13 bases between. Germline values: CDR1 LGHNA, CDR2 YNFKEQ. The CDR3 contains 14 residues. The CDR3 protein is CASSLLTGIDTQYF. The CDR3 DNA reads TGTGCCAGCAGCCTCCTGACGGGGATAGATACGCAGTATTTT.

To note about this clonotype: Being one base from a much bigger clone, this may be a read error. V is TRBV12-3 or TRBV12-4 and J is TRBJ1-5, with D possibly TRBD1 on 5 matching bases. Trimming pared 5 bases from V and 0 bases from J, leaving 8 bases between. This CDR3 has 14 amino acids. In DNA form, the CDR3 reads TGTGCCAGCAGTGGGGGGGATAGCAATCAGCCCCAGCATTTT. The encoded protein is CASSGGDSNQPQHF.

This clonotype was counted a few times. J is TRBJ1-2 and V is TRBV5-1; D is unresolved. The CDR3 has 16 residues. Germline V lookup: CDR1 SGHRS, CDR2 YFSETQ. The V end lost 3 bases, the J end lost 3 bases, and 18 bases lay between the germline ends. The CDR3 DNA sequence: TGCGCCAGCAGCTCGGAGGGCCGGGTTCTGGACTATGGCTACACCTTC. This encodes CASSSEGRVLDYGYTF. The whole variable domain, filled in from reference TRBV5-1 and TRBJ1-2, reads KAGVTQTPRYLIKTRGQQVTLSCSPISGHRSVSWYQQTPGQGLQFLFEYFSETQRNKGNFPGRFSGRQFSNSRSEMNVSTLELGDSALYLCASSSEGRVLDYGYTFGSGTRLTVV.

As for this clonotype: The junction differs from germline at one of its ends, possibly a read error. The chain is built from TRBV6-1 and TRBJ2-3, with TRBD2 matching 10 bases. Per the germline V gene, CDR1 is MNHNS and CDR2 is SASEGT. The CDR3 sequence is 18 residues long. CDR3 residues: CASKRISGGTLSTDTQYF. CDR3 bases: TGTGCCAGCAAACGAATTAGCGGGGGGACTTTAAGCACGGATACGCAGTATTTT.

The genes are TRBV5-1 and TRBJ2-7; D may correspond to TRBD1 or TRBD2 (6 bases each). V shed 2 bases and J shed 2 bases, with 11 bases lying between them. The CDR3 has 14 amino acids. CDR1 and CDR2 from the germline V gene are SGHRS and YFSETQ. As DNA, the CDR3 is TGCGCCAGCAGCTTAAAGGGGGGACCCTACGAGCAGTACTTC. Its translation is CASSLKGGPYEQYF.

V gene TRBV29-1 combines with J gene TRBJ1-1; D is unresolved. Germline V gene data show CDR1 as SQVTM and CDR2 as ANQGSEA. V was cut by 6 bases and J by 0 bases, with 17 bases left in between. The length of the CDR3 is 15 residues. The CDR3 DNA reads TGCAGCGTCCACCATGGGCGCAGGATGAACACTGAAGCTTTCTTT. Its protein is CSVHHGRRMNTEAFF. The full variable domain, in which reference TRBV29-1 and TRBJ1-1 provide the parts outside the CDR3, is SAVISQKPSRDICQRGTSLTIQCQVDSQVTMMFWYRQQPGQSLTLIATANQGSEATYESGFVIDKFPISRPNLTFSTLTVSNMSPEDSSIYLCSVHHGRRMNTEAFFGQGTRLTVV.

This chain links TRBV10-3 with TRBJ2-7; no clear D. This CDR3 region has 16 residues. Germline lookup yields CDR1 ENHRY and CDR2 SYGVKD. Trimming removed 3 bases at V and 2 bases at J, with 17 bases between. The chain's CDR3 is CAISDSVRNPTYEQYF. The CDR3 DNA follows: TGTGCCATCAGTGACTCGGTCCGGAACCCTACCTACGAGCAGTACTTC.

The chain carries TRBV29-1 and TRBJ2-7; 8 nucleotides match TRBD1. Losses at the gene ends were 1 base for V and 7 bases for J; bases not matched to a gene: 9. The length of the CDR3 is 14 residues. Germline CDR1 reads SQVTM; CDR2 reads ANQGSEA. The CDR3 sequence is CSVEGTGNFDEQYF. CDR3 DNA sequence: TGCAGCGTTGAAGGGACAGGGAATTTTGATGAGCAGTACTTC.

The J gene is TRBJ2-7, the V gene TRBV27, with D possibly being TRBD1 (6 bases). Trimming stripped 6 bases from V and 3 bases from J, with 24 bases between. CDR3 length equals 17 residues. CDR1 and CDR2 (germline): MNHEY, SMNVEV (reference sequence). The DNA for the CDR3 is TGTGCCAGCAGATCACGTAAGGGGGACATACGCCACTACGAGCAGTACTTC. Protein: CASRSRKGDIRHYEQYF.

A single count supports this clonotype. This chain links TRBV4-1 with TRBJ2-7; 12 bases agree with TRBD2. The V gene end was trimmed by 0 bases and the J gene end by 4 bases; junction bases not matched to a gene: 4. This CDR3 spans 16 amino acids. Germline V lookup: CDR1 MGHRA, CDR2 YSYEKL. In nucleotides, the CDR3 is TGCGCCAGCAGCCAAGATCGGACTAGCGGGGAGTACGAGCAGTACTTC. Translation: CASSQDRTSGEYEQYF.

This clonotype came up a few times. V gene TRBV20-1 combines with J gene TRBJ2-7; 8 bases are shared with TRBD1. With the DNA end fitting TRBJ2-5 better, the J assignment may be wrong. Germline lookup yields CDR1 DFQATT and CDR2 SNEGSKA (reference sequence). The CDR3 contains 13 residues. CDR3 in DNA: TGCAGTGCCCCGGACAGGGCAGGACTGACCCAGTACTTC. Translation gives CSAPDRAGLTQYF.

This chain links TRBV7-9 with TRBJ1-6; 9 bases are a match to TRBD1. The J segment lost 14 bases and the V segment lost 0 bases, leaving 5 bases of the junction unmatched. From germline, CDR1 is SEHNR and CDR2 FQNEAQ (reference sequence). The CDR3 is 14 amino acids. The DNA for the CDR3 is TGTGCCAGCAGCTTAGCTGGACAGGGGATATCCCTCCACTTT. Its protein product is CASSLAGQGISLHF.

This chain links TRBV28 with TRBJ2-3; 11 positions agree with TRBD1. The CDR3 extends over 15 amino acids. Germline V CDR1 and CDR2: MDHEN, SYDVKM. J lost 5 bases, V lost 6 bases, and 7 bases had no gene match. This CDR3 reads CASRTGQGAIDTQYF. For the CDR3, the DNA is TGTGCCAGCAGGACTGGACAGGGGGCAATAGATACGCAGTATTTT. Looking up the rest from reference TRBV28 and TRBJ2-3 gives the full variable domain: DVKVTQSSRYLVKRTGEKVFLECVQDMDHENMFWYRQDPGLGLRLIYFSYDVKMKEKGDIPEGYSVSREKKERFSLILESASTNQTSMYLCASRTGQGAIDTQYFGPGTRLTVL.